This T cell receptor beta chain came from a study of T cells in Graves' hyperthyroidism and ophthalmopathy. Points from the study as a whole: The model's output predicted ophthalmopathy at a median of about 6.5 months prior to onset. Blood also carried most thyroid clonotypes expanded above 0.001.

At least ten counts were recorded for this clonotype. Its antigen remains unidentified. Absence of ophthalmopathy progression within 18 months defined stable Graves' hyperthyroidism. In making diagnoses, clinical symptoms, serum thyroxine and TRAb, thyroid ultrasound and orbital computed tomography were all used. The CDR3 covers 14 residues. V dropped 3 bases and J dropped 1 base, with 6 bases sitting between them. TCR beta CDR3 region amplification was performed from RNA transcripts. Initially, a first-round RT-PCR of the TCR CDR3 employed the HTBI primer set. TCRdb called the multiplex PCR reads again in MiXCR, with one record for every CDR3 protein. The table includes 470,000 or so distinct CDR3 sequences, 20% detected once.

The sample was blood. This TCR came from a man aged 18 to 30 with Graves' hyperthyroidism. V and J are TRBV12-3 or TRBV12-4 and TRBJ2-2; D is undetermined. CDR3 nucleotide sequence: TGTGCCAGCAGTTTTCCAGGGAACACCGGGGAGCTGTTTTTT. Translating gives CASSFPGNTGELFF.